The 29 T cell receptor beta chains below all came from one sample that was sequenced in a study of blood T cell repertoires in COVID-19. Produced via immunoSEQ multiplex PCR; TCRdb's table is partial and in-frame only. The sample holds some 240,000 clones, over 80% seen once. Sequenced: peripheral blood. The origin of the receptors is a woman aged 70 to 79 with COVID-19, enrolled during active disease.

V gene TRBV7-9 combines with J gene TRBJ2-7, with TRBD2 matching 7 bases. V was pared by 5 bases and J by 3 bases, with 7 bases of the junction left unmatched. There are 14 residues in the CDR3. CDR1 and CDR2 from the germline V gene are SEHNR and FQNEAQ (reference sequence). In DNA, the CDR3 is TGTGCCAGCAGCCTCCCGGGACTAAACTACGAGCAGTACTTC. Its protein is CASSLPGLNYEQYF.

The rearrangement uses TRBV7-2 and TRBJ1-1; tentative D call: TRBD1 (5 bases). Trimming shortened V by 3 bases and J by 3 bases, and 17 bases separated the two germline ends. The CDR3 is 16 amino acids. Per germline, CDR1 SGHTA and CDR2 FQGNSA. CDR3 nucleotides: TGTGCCAGCAGCTTCACAGGCCGCGGGATTTACACTGAAGCTTTCTTT. Translating it yields CASSFTGRGIYTEAFF.

The rearrangement links TRBV4-3 to TRBJ1-6; no firm D call. Looked up from germline, CDR1 is LGHNA and CDR2 is YSLEER. This CDR3 comprises 15 residues. Trimming removed 0 bases from V and 8 bases from J, with 11 bases in between. The CDR3 protein is CASSQEAGSYSPLHF. DNA for the CDR3: TGCGCCAGCAGCCAAGAGGCAGGCTCCTATTCACCCCTCCACTTT.

The chain couples TRBV7-2 to TRBJ2-2; 7 bases align to TRBD1. Germline loops: CDR1 SGHTA, CDR2 FQGNSA. The V gene end was trimmed by 5 bases and the J gene end by 4 bases; junction bases not matched to a gene: 4. There are 14 residues in the CDR3. The CDR3 loop reads CASSHRGGTGELFF. DNA for the CDR3: TGTGCCAGCAGCCACAGGGGTGGCACCGGGGAGCTGTTTTTT.

V is TRBV5-1 and J is TRBJ2-1; 7 bases align to TRBD2. Trimming at V came to 4 bases and at J to 6 bases, leaving 10 bases not matched to a gene. Per germline, CDR1 SGHRS and CDR2 YFSETQ. This CDR3 is 15 amino acids long. Here the CDR3 reads CASSKRWGGGNEQFF. The CDR3, as DNA: TGCGCCAGCAGCAAAAGATGGGGCGGGGGCAATGAGCAGTTCTTC.

V and J are TRBV27 and TRBJ1-2, with D tentatively TRBD1 (6 bases). CDR1 MNHEY and CDR2 SMNVEV come from the germline V gene (reference sequence). The V and J ends lost 6 bases and 3 bases respectively, with 17 bases between them. The CDR3 sequence is 15 residues long. The CDR3 coding sequence is TGTGCCAGCAGACGGACAGATAAGGCATACTATGGCTACACCTTC. It translates to CASRRTDKAYYGYTF.

The chain combines TRBV3-1 (or the pseudogene TRBV3-2) with TRBJ2-1; D might be TRBD2 (5 bases). V was shortened by 0 bases and J by 10 bases, with 13 bases between the two germline ends. The CDR3 runs 14 residues. CDR1 and CDR2 (germline): LGHDT, YNNKEL (reference sequence). Here the CDR3 DNA reads TGTGCCAGCAGCCAAGATTGGGTAGCGCGGGAGCAGTTCTTC. Amino acids: CASSQDWVAREQFF.

This chain links TRBV5-6 with TRBJ2-7; tentatively, D is TRBD2 (5 bases). Germline loops: CDR1 SGHDT, CDR2 YYEEEE. This CDR3 spans 13 amino acids. V shed 4 bases and J shed 3 bases, with 11 bases lying between them. CDR3 in DNA: TGTGCCAGCAGCCCTAACCGGGGCTACGAGCAGTACTTC. Translation gives CASSPNRGYEQYF.

The genes are TRBV11-3 and TRBJ2-7, with a possible D match to TRBD2 (6 bases). The CDR3 spans 17 residues. Trimming cost V 0 bases and J 1 base, with 16 bases left between them. Per the germline V gene, CDR1 is SGHNT and CDR2 is YENEEA. The CDR3 nucleotides read TGTGCCAGCAGCTTAGATAGCGGCGAGGTTATATCCTACGAGCAGTACTTC. It encodes CASSLDSGEVISYEQYF. Together with reference TRBV11-3 and TRBJ2-7, the CDR3 gives the full variable domain: EAGVVQSPRYKIIEKKQPVAFWCNPISGHNTLYWYLQNLGQGPELLIRYENEEAVDDSQLPKDRFSAERLKGVDSTLKIQPAELGDSAVYLCASSLDSGEVISYEQYFGPGTRLTVT.

The rearrangement joins TRBV24-1 to TRBJ2-1; D ambiguous. V lost 8 bases to trimming and J lost 1 base, with 5 bases between them. The CDR3 contains 12 residues. Germline V gene sequence: CDR1 KGHDR, CDR2 SFDVKD. The CDR3 region is CATISSYNEQFF. The DNA of the CDR3 is TGTGCCACCATCAGTTCCTACAATGAGCAGTTCTTC.

The V gene is TRBV7-3, the J gene TRBJ2-4; D not resolved. CDR3 size: 12 residues. Trimming stripped 5 bases from V and 8 bases from J, with 10 bases between. CDR1 and CDR2 (germline): SGHTA, FQGTGA. The CDR3 region is CASSPQGDIQYF. DNA of the CDR3: TGTGCCAGCAGCCCGCAAGGAGACATTCAGTACTTC.

This clone came up a few times. The rearrangement uses TRBV6-1 and TRBJ1-2, with D possibly matching TRBD1 (6 bases). Germline V CDR1 and CDR2: MNHNS, SASEGT. V was clipped by 2 bases and J by 5 bases, with 15 bases between them. CDR3 length equals 15 residues. CDR3 region: CASSESGGAWYGYTF. Written as DNA, the CDR3 is TGTGCCAGCAGTGAATCGGGGGGCGCTTGGTATGGCTACACCTTC.

This chain uses TRBV6-5 with TRBJ1-3, with 12 bases identical to TRBD1. Germline trimming cut 6 bases from V and 8 bases from J; bases unmatched to any gene: 8. The CDR3 is made up of 15 amino acids. CDR1 and CDR2 (germline): MNHEY, SVGAGI. The CDR3 loop is CASSTPGQGADTIYF. CDR3 DNA sequence: TGTGCCAGCAGCACCCCGGGACAGGGGGCGGACACCATATATTTT.

The chain carries TRBV6-6 and TRBJ2-2; 11 nucleotides line up with TRBD2. Germline values: CDR1 MNHNY, CDR2 SVGAGI (reference sequence). CDR3 size: 15 residues. V trimming: 7 bases; J trimming: 4 bases; junction bases outside the gene matches: 5. The CDR3 sequence is CASKPGLAVTGELFF. CDR3 DNA sequence: TGTGCCAGCAAACCGGGACTAGCGGTCACCGGGGAGCTGTTTTTT.

The chain recombines TRBV5-6 with TRBJ1-5; the D gene is possibly TRBD1 (5 bases). The germline V gene encodes CDR1 SGHDT and CDR2 YYEEEE. Trimming pared 1 base from V and 7 bases from J, leaving 12 bases between. The CDR3 loop spans 14 amino acids. CDR3 sequence: CASSLQGGGQPQHF. As DNA, the CDR3 is TGTGCCAGCAGCTTGCAGGGCGGGGGGCAGCCCCAGCATTTT.

J is TRBJ1-4 and V is TRBV9; 8 bases agree with TRBD1. This CDR3 has 15 residues. The germline CDR1 and CDR2 sequences are SGDLS and YYNGEE. J lost 7 bases, V lost 2 bases, and 7 bases had no gene match. The CDR3 nucleotides are TGTGCCAGCAGCGTGGCAGGGGGCGCGAGTGAAAAACTGTTTTTT. The encoded protein is CASSVAGGASEKLFF.

The chain is built from TRBV2 and TRBJ2-1; TRBD2 agrees at 7 bases. Germline V gene data show CDR1 as SNHLY and CDR2 as FYNNEI. V gave up 3 bases and J gave up 1 base; unmatched junction bases: 9. The CDR3 is 17 residues long. CDR3 nucleotide sequence: TGTGCCAGCAGTGATGATACTAGCGAACATTCCTACAATGAGCAGTTCTTC. Its protein product is CASSDDTSEHSYNEQFF.

This clone was counted only a few times. The V call is TRBV28, the J call TRBJ1-5, with 8 bases that match TRBD1. V was clipped by 6 bases and J by 5 bases; unmatched bases: 9. Germline CDR1 MDHEN, CDR2 SYDVKM. This CDR3 region has 15 residues. CDR3: CASRPHGQGDQPQHF. The CDR3 bases are TGTGCCAGCAGACCGCATGGACAGGGAGATCAGCCCCAGCATTTT.

The V gene is TRBV19, the J gene TRBJ2-5; 7 bases line up with TRBD1. This CDR3 is 14 amino acids long. The junction had 6 bases not matched to a gene; V was cut back by 5 bases and J by 3 bases. Per the germline V gene, CDR1 is LNHDA and CDR2 is SQIVND (reference sequence). The CDR3 nucleotides are TGTGCCAGTAGTCTCCGGGACAGAAAAGAGACCCAGTACTTC. This encodes CASSLRDRKETQYF.

This clone has a handful of counts. The chain carries TRBV27 and TRBJ1-2; D possibly corresponds to TRBD1 (6 bases). The CDR3 length is 15 residues. Trimming shortened V by 10 bases and J by 0 bases, and 18 bases separated the two germline ends. Per germline, CDR1 MNHEY and CDR2 SMNVEV (reference sequence). The CDR3 spells CATKPDSDTNYGYTF. The CDR3 DNA sequence: TGTGCCACCAAACCGGACAGCGACACTAACTATGGCTACACCTTC.

The chain uses TRBV5-1 and TRBJ1-2, with TRBD1 matching over 8 bases. Trimming cost V 4 bases and J 5 bases; bases outside gene matches: 10. Per germline, CDR1 SGHRS and CDR2 YFSETQ. The CDR3 has 15 amino acids. CDR3 region: CASSQVVQGGYGYTF. The CDR3 coding sequence is TGCGCCAGCAGCCAAGTGGTACAGGGGGGATATGGCTACACCTTC.

The chain joins TRBV4-1 to TRBJ2-1, with 7 bases matching TRBD1. This CDR3 is built from 15 residues. CDR1 and CDR2 (germline): MGHRA, YSYEKL. Losses at the gene ends were 1 base for V and 9 bases for J; bases not matched to a gene: 9. Here the CDR3 DNA reads TGCGCCAGCAGCCAAGCCTTGAAGGGGGCGGCTGAGCAGTTCTTC. Protein sequence: CASSQALKGAAEQFF.

This clone was seen just once. The chain recombines TRBV5-1 with TRBJ2-3; a weak D match, TRBD2 (6 bases). The CDR3 has 14 residues. V was trimmed by 7 bases and J by 2 bases, leaving 14 bases between them. The germline V gene encodes CDR1 SGHRS and CDR2 YFSETQ. The CDR3 nucleotides are TGCGCCAGCCGCCGGGACTCCAACACAGATACGCAGTATTTT. It encodes CASRRDSNTDTQYF.

The J gene is TRBJ1-2, the V gene TRBV9; TRBD1 agrees at 9 bases. The ends lost 0 bases at V and 4 bases at J; junction bases unmatched: 13. Germline V gives CDR1 SGDLS, CDR2 YYNGEE. CDR3 length: 18 amino acids. CDR3 in amino acids: CASSVVSGTGTGIYGYTF. Here the CDR3 DNA reads TGTGCCAGCAGCGTAGTTTCAGGAACCGGGACAGGGATCTATGGCTACACCTTC.

J is TRBJ2-7 and V is TRBV6-6; D is perhaps TRBD1 (5 bases). The CDR3 contains 14 residues. From germline, CDR1 is MNHNY and CDR2 SVGAGI (reference sequence). Trimming took off 6 bases at V and 2 bases at J, with 14 bases between the two ends. CDR3 in DNA: TGTGCCAGCAGGGGCTCCAGGGATCCCTACGAGCAGTACTTC. This codes for CASRGSRDPYEQYF.

The V and J genes are TRBV9 and TRBJ2-2, with 8 nucleotides matching TRBD2. Per germline, CDR1 SGDLS and CDR2 YYNGEE. The CDR3 consists of 16 residues. V shed 0 bases and J 1 base; nucleotides not matched to a gene: 2. CDR3 sequence (DNA): TGTGCCAGCAGCGTAGGCAGCGGGGGGAACACCGGGGAGCTGTTTTTT. It specifies CASSVGSGGNTGELFF.

The genes are TRBV7-2 and TRBJ2-1, with 10 bases aligning to TRBD2. J lost 7 bases, V lost 4 bases, and 10 bases had no gene match. Germline lookup yields CDR1 SGHTA and CDR2 FQGNSA. The CDR3 is 16 amino acids. CDR3: CASSSGLAAGENEQFF. The DNA of the CDR3 is TGTGCCAGCAGCTCCGGACTAGCGGCCGGGGAGAATGAGCAGTTCTTC. The complete variable domain, with remaining parts taken from reference TRBV7-2 and TRBJ2-1, reads GAGVSQSPSNKVTEKGKDVELRCDPISGHTALYWYRQSLGQGLEFLIYFQGNSAPDKSGLPSDRFSAERTGGSVSTLTIQRTQQEDSAVYLCASSSGLAAGENEQFFGPGTRLTVL.

The V call is TRBV27, the J call TRBJ1-5; TRBD1 matches 8 bases. This CDR3 comprises 15 residues. Trimming took 0 bases from V and 7 from J; bases not matched to a gene: 5. Per the germline V gene, CDR1 is MNHEY and CDR2 is SMNVEV (reference sequence). CDR3 amino acids: CASSLSDRVGQPQHF. The DNA of the CDR3 is TGTGCCAGCAGTTTATCGGACAGGGTAGGACAGCCCCAGCATTTT.

This chain connects TRBV7-3 to TRBJ1-6; 9 nucleotides align to TRBD1. The CDR3 consists of 15 residues. Germline trimming cut 4 bases from V and 7 bases from J; bases unmatched to any gene: 5. The V gene's germline CDR1 is SGHTA and CDR2 FQGTGA. The CDR3 region is CASSSGTGPNSPLHF. The CDR3 DNA follows: TGTGCCAGCAGCTCCGGGACAGGGCCCAATTCACCCCTCCACTTT.